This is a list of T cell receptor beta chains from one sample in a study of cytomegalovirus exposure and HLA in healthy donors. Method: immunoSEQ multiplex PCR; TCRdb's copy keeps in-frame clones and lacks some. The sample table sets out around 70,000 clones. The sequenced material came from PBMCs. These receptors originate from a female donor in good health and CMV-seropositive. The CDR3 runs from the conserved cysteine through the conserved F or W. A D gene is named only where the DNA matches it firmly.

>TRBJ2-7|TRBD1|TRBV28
TGTGCCAGCCAAGATCACAGGGGGCATGTTAGCGAGCAGTACTTC
CASQDHRGHVSEQYF
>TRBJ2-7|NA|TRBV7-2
TGTGCCAGCAGCTTAGGAGGGATCGCCTACGAGCAGTACTTC
CASSLGGIAYEQYF
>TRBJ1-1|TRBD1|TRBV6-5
TGTGCCAGCAGTCCCGACAGGGGATTTAGCACTGAAGCTTTCTTT
CASSPDRGFSTEAFF
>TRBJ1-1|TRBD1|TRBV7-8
TGTGCCAGCAGCTTAAGAGGGGGCAGGGCTGAAGCTTTCTTT
CASSLRGGRAEAFF
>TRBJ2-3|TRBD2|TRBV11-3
TGTGCCAGCAGCTTTGGACTAGCGAGCACAGATACGCAGTATTTT
CASSFGLASTDTQYF
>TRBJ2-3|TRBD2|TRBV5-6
TGTGCCAGCATAGCGGGGCCGCGAGGCACAGATACGCAGTATTTT
CASIAGPRGTDTQYF
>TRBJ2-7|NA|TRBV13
TGTGCCAGCAGCTTAGGGGAGGAGCAGTACTTC
CASSLGEEQYF
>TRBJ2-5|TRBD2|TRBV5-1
TGCGCCAGCAGATCGCTAGCGGGAGCGGTGCAGTACTTC
CASRSLAGAVQYF
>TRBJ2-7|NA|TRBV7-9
TGTGCCAGCAGCGACCACAGGGGGGGCTACGAGCAGTACTTC
CASSDHRGGYEQYF
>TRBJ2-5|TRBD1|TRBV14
TGTGCCAGCAGCCGCAACAGGGGCCAAGAGACCCAGTACTTC
CASSRNRGQETQYF
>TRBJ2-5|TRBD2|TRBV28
TGTGCCAGCAGCACCGAGCGGGGATACCAAGAGACCCAGTACTTC
CASSTERGYQETQYF
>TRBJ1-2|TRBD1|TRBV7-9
TGTGCCAGCAGCTTAGGCACAGGGGGCACATATGGCTACACCTTC
CASSLGTGGTYGYTF
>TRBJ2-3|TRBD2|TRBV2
TGTGCCAGCAGGATAGGACTAGCTGACTCCTCTACAGATACGCAGTATTTT
CASRIGLADSSTDTQYF
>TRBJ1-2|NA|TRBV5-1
TGCGCCAGCAGTGAGACAGCAACAAACTATGGCTACACCTTC
CASSETATNYGYTF
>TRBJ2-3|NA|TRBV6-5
TGTGCCAGCAGTTACCTATCATCCGGCACAGATACGCAGTATTTT
CASSYLSSGTDTQYF
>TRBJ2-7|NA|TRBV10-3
TGTGCCATCAGGGATGGACTATCCGAGCAGTACTTC
CAIRDGLSEQYF
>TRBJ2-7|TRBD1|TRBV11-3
TGTGCCAGCAGCTCTAGACAGGGATCCTACGAGCAGTACTTC
CASSSRQGSYEQYF
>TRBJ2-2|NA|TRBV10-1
TGCGCCAGCAGTGGGGTGACGGGGGGCCCCGGGGAGCTGTTTTTT
CASSGVTGGPGELFF
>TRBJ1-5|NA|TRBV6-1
TGTGCCAGCAGTGAAGTTTGGGGCTATAGCAATCAGCACCAGCATTTT
CASSEVWGYSNQHQHF
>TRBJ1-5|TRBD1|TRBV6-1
TGTGCCAGCAGGGAGACAGGGTCGGTGAATCAGCCCCAGCATTTT
CASRETGSVNQPQHF
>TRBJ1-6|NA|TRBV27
TGTGCCAGCAGTCCCGGGAGGTCTTATAATTCACCCCTCCACTTT
CASSPGRSYNSPLHF
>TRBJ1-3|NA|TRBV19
TGTGCCAGCCGACCCAGGGGATCTGGAAACACCATATATTTT
CASRPRGSGNTIYF
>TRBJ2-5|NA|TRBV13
TGTGCCAGCAGCTTAGAAAGCGGAGGGAGCCAAGAGAACCAGTACTTC
CASSLESGGSQENQYF
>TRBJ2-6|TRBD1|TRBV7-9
TGTGCCAGCAGCTTAGTACAGGGGCGTGGGGCCAACGTCCTGACTTTC
CASSLVQGRGANVLTF
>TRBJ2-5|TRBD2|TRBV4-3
TGCGCCAGCAGCCAAGAGTGGGCCTTCGGCGGGGGAGGTGTAGAGACCCAGTACTTC
CASSQEWAFGGGGVETQYF
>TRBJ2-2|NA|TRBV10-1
TGCGCCGACCCAGGGGAGCACACCGGGGAGCTGTTTTTT
CADPGEHTGELFF
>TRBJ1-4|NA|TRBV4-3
TGCGCCAGCAGTGCAAGGACACGTTTGAGTGAAAAACTGTTTTTT
CASSARTRLSEKLFF
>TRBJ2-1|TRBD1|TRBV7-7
TGTGCTAGCAGCCCGGACAGGGTCGGGGAGCAGTTCTTC
CASSPDRVGEQFF
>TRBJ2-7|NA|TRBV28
TGTGCCAGCAGTTACCGACAGGTTAACTCCTACGAGCAGTACTTC
CASSYRQVNSYEQYF
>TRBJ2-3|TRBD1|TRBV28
TGTGCCAGCAGTTCAGGGGGAACTAGCACAGATACGCAGTATTTT
CASSSGGTSTDTQYF
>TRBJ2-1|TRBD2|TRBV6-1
TGTGCCAGCAGTGAGGACCTAGCGGGGGGGTATGAGCAGTTCTTC
CASSEDLAGGYEQFF
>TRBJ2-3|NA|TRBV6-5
TGTGCCAGCAGTTCTCGAGCCCCAGATACGCAGTATTTT
CASSSRAPDTQYF
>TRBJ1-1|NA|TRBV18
TGTGCCAGCTCACCACTAGGGGAAAATACTGAAGCTTTCTTT
CASSPLGENTEAFF
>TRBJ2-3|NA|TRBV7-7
TGTGCTAGCAGCTTGTCTAGCACAGATACGCAGTATTTT
CASSLSSTDTQYF
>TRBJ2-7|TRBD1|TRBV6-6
TGTGCCAGCAGTTTGGTCTTGGACAGGGTAGGCGAGCAGTACTTC
CASSLVLDRVGEQYF
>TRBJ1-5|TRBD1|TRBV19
TGTGCCAGTAGACCGACAGGGGGACGTCAGCCCCAGCATTTT
CASRPTGGRQPQHF
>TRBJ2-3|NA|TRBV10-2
TGCGCCAGCATGGCGGCAGATACGCAGTATTTT
CASMAADTQYF
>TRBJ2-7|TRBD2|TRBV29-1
TGCAGCGTTGATCAGGGCGGGAGCTCCTACGAGCAGTACTTC
CSVDQGGSSYEQYF
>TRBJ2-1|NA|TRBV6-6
TGTGCCAGCAGTCCCGACAATGAGCAGTTCTTC
CASSPDNEQFF
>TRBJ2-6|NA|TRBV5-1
TGCGCCAGCAGCGTACAGGGGAGGGGGGCCAACGTCCTGACTTTC
CASSVQGRGANVLTF
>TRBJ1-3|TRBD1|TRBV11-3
TGTGCCAGCAGCAAGACAGGGTTTGGAAACACCATATATTTT
CASSKTGFGNTIYF
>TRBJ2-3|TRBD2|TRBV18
TGTGCCAGCTCACCACGGCGGGAGGCAGATACGCAGTATTTT
CASSPRREADTQYF
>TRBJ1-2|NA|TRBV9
TGTGCCAGCAGCGCCAACGGAGCGCTCAACTATGGCTACACCTTC
CASSANGALNYGYTF
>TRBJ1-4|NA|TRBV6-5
TGTGCCAGTAGGGGCCCGGCTAATGAAAAACTGTTTTTT
CASRGPANEKLFF
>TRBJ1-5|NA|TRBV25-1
TGTGCCAGCAGTGAATCAGGGTTTTGGCCCCAGCATTTT
CASSESGFWPQHF
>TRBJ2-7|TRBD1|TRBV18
TGTGCCAGCTCACCCGGACAGGGCACCTCCTACGAGCAGTACTTC
CASSPGQGTSYEQYF
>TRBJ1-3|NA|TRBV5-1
TGCGCCAGCAGCTTGTGGGGAGGAACTGGAAACACCATATATTTT
CASSLWGGTGNTIYF